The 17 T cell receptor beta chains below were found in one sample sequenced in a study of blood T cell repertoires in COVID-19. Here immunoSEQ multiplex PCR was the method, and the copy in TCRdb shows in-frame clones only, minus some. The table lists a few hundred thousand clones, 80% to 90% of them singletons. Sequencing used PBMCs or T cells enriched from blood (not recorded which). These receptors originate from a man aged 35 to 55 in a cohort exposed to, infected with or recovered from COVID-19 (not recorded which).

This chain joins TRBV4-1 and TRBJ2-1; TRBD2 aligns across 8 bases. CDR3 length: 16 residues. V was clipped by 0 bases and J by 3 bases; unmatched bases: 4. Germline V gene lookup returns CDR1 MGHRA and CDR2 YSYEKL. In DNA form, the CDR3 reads TGCGCCAGCAGCCAAGAGATTAGCGGGGTCTACAATGAGCAGTTCTTC. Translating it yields CASSQEISGVYNEQFF.

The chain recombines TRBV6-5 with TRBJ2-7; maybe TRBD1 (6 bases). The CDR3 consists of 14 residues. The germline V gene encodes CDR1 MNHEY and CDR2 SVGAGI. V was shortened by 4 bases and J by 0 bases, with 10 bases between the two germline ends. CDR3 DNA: TGTGCCAGCAGTTGGACAGAGAACTCCTACGAGCAGTACTTC. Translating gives CASSWTENSYEQYF.

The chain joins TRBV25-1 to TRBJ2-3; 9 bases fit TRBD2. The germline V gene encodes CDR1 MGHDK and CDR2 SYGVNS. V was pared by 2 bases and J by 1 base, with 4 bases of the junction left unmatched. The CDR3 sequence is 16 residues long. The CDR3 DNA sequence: TGTGCCAGCAGTGAAGTAGCGGGAGTACGCACAGATACGCAGTATTTT. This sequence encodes CASSEVAGVRTDTQYF.

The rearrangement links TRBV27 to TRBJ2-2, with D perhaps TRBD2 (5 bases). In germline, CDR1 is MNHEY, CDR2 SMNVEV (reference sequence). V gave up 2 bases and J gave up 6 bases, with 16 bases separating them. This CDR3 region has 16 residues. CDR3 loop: CASSLGGVEGSGELFF. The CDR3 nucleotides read TGTGCCAGCAGTTTAGGAGGAGTTGAAGGTTCCGGGGAGCTGTTTTTT.

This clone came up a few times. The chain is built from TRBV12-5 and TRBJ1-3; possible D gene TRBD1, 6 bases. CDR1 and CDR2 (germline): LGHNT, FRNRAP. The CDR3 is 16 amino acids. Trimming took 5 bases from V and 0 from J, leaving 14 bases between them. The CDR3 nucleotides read TGTGCTAGTGGTCCAGGACAGTTCTCCTCTGGAAACACCATATATTTT. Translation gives CASGPGQFSSGNTIYF. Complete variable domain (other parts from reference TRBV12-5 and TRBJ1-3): DARVTQTPRHKVTEMGQEVTMRCQPILGHNTVFWYRQTMMQGLELLAYFRNRAPLDDSGMPKDRFSAEMPDATLATLKIQPSEPRDSAVYFCASGPGQFSSGNTIYFGEGSWLTVV.

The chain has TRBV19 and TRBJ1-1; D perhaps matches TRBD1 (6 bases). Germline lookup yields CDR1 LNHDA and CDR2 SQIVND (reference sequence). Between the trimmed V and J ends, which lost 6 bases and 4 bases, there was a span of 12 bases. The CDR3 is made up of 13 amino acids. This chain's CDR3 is CASRSQGITEAFF. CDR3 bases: TGTGCCAGTAGATCCCAGGGGATCACTGAAGCTTTCTTT.

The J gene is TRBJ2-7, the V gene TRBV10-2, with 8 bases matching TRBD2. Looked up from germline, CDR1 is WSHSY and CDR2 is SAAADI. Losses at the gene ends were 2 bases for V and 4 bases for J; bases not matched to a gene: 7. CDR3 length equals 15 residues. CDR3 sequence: CASSETGTSSYEQYF. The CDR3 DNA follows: TGCGCCAGCAGTGAGACCGGGACTAGTTCTTACGAGCAGTACTTC.

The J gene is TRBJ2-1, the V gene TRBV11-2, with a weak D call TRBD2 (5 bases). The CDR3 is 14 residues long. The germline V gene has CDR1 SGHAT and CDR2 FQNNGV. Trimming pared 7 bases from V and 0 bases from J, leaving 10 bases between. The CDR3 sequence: CASTAETSYNEQFF. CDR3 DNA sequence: TGTGCCAGCACAGCGGAAACCTCCTACAATGAGCAGTTCTTC. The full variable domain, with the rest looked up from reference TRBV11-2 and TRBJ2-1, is EAGVAQSPRYKIIEKRQSVAFWCNPISGHATLYWYQQILGQGPKLLIQFQNNGVVDDSQLPKDRFSAERLKGVDSTLKIQPAKLEDSAVYLCASTAETSYNEQFFGPGTRLTVL.

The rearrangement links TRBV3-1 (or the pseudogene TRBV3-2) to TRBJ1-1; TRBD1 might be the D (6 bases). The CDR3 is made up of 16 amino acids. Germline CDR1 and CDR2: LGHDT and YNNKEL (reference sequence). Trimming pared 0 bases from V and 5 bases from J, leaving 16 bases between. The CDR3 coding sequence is TGTGCCAGCAGCCAAGAGCATGGGGGCCCTGGGACTGAAGCTTTCTTT. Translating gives CASSQEHGGPGTEAFF.

The CDR3 loop reads CASSPSGSSYEQYF. The CDR3 DNA is TGCGCCAGCAGCCCTAGCGGGAGTTCCTACGAGCAGTACTTC. The chain recombines TRBV5-1 with TRBJ2-7, with TRBD2 matching 10 bases. The CDR3 has 14 amino acids. With V trimmed by 4 bases and J by 1 base, 2 bases remained unmatched. Germline CDR1 reads SGHRS; CDR2 reads YFSETQ.

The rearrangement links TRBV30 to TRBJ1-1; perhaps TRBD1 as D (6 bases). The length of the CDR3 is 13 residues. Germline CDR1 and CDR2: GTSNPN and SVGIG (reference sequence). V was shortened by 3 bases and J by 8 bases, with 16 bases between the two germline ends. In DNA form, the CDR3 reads TGTGCCTGGAGAACACAGGGCTCGGGGGAAGCTTTCTTT. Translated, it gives CAWRTQGSGEAFF.

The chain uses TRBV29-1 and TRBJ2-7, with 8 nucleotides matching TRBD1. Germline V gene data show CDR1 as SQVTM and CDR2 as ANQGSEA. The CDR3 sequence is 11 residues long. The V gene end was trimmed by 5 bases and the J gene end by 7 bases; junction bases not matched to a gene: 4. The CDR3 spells CSVQGAMEQYF. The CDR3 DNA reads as TGCAGCGTTCAGGGGGCGATGGAGCAGTACTTC.

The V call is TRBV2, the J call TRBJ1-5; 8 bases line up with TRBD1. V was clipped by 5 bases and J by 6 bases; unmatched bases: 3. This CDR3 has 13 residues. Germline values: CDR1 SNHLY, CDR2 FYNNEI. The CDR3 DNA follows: TGTGCCAGCAGTACAGGGGGTAGTCAGCCCCAGCATTTT. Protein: CASSTGGSQPQHF.

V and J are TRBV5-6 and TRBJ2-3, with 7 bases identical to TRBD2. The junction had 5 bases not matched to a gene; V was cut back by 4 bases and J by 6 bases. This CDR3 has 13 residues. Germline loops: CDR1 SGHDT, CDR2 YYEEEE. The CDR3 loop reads CASSAHGGDTQYF. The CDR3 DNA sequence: TGTGCCAGCAGCGCCCACGGGGGGGATACGCAGTATTTT.

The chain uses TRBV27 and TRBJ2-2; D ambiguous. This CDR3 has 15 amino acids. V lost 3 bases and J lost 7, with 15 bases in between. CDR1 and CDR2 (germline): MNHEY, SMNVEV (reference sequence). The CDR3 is CASSFMAGSVGELFF. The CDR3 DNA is TGTGCCAGCAGTTTCATGGCAGGCTCTGTCGGGGAGCTGTTTTTT.

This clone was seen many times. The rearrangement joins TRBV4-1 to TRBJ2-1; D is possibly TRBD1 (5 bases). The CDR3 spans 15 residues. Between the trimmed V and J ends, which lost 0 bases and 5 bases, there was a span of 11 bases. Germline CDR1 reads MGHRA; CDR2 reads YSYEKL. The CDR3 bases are TGCGCCAGCAGCCAAGAGGTGGCAGGGAACAATGAGCAGTTCTTC. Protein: CASSQEVAGNNEQFF.

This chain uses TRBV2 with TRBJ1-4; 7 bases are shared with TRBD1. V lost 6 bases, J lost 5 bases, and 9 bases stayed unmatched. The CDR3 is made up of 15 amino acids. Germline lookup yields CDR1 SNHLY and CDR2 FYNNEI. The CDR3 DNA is TGTGCCAGCAGGGGAACAGGGGCCTCAAATGAAAAACTGTTTTTT. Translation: CASRGTGASNEKLFF.